A selection of T cell receptor beta chains follows, all from one sample in a study of blood T cell repertoires in COVID-19. Some clones are missing from TCRdb's copy, which holds only in-frame ones; the method was immunoSEQ multiplex PCR. The sample yields around 78,000 clones, around four fifths seen once. The sequencing sample was made of peripheral blood. These receptor sequences come from a human donor in a cohort sampled during active COVID-19. CDR3s include the opening cysteine and the closing phenylalanine or tryptophan.

v_call,cdr3_length,cdr3_aa
TRBV20-1,13,CSASLGGGAEAFF
TRBV5-4,13,CASSAPDRDWQYF
TRBV18,15,CASFTAAGTGNTIYF
TRBV4-2,14,CASSQDYSERELFF
TRBV11-1,14,CASSSRQGGYEQYF
TRBV11-3,14,CASGKGQGTNEQYF
TRBV19,15,CASSRLAGDTYEQYF
TRBV18,16,CASSPMMGVMNTEAFF
TRBV15,12,CATSIIGVEQYF
TRBV6-5,14,CASRAGTGFSPLHF
TRBV5-4,15,CASSLDRQRNTEAFF
TRBV19,13,CASSWTGPETQYF
TRBV19,15,CASSIPGQGTYEQYF
TRBV28,14,CASSFKGAGSPLHF
TRBV14,16,CASSQESGRFTSGYTF
TRBV7-2,16,CASSLRTGGESYEQYF
TRBV3-1/TRBV3-2,20,CASSQDRREPGRITKNIQYF
TRBV9,14,CASSLGQANYGYTF
TRBV11-2,14,CASSLMGPGNIQYF
TRBV29-1,13,CSVHYNRDYGYTF
TRBV7-9,13,CASSFETNYGYTF
TRBV24-1,15,CATSEGQGAYNEQFF
TRBV7-6,16,CASSWGLAGGWETQYF
TRBV3-1/TRBV3-2,15,CASSQPGAAPYEQYF
TRBV2,14,CASSRTGPDQPQHF
TRBV7-9,16,CASSSPGTGEGQPQHF
TRBV4-1,15,CASSRNTGTGAGYTF
TRBV5-1,14,CASSPGTGNQPQHF
TRBV10-1,14,CASSPGGMNTEAFF
TRBV2,14,CASSKQGLNQPQHF
TRBV6-5,14,CASSSGQVYNEQFF
TRBV9,16,CASSPSPGLLSDEQYF
TRBV10-2,16,CASSDFRGGGHYGYTF
TRBV5-5,19,CASSLRLGSLASGANVLTF
TRBV6-2/TRBV6-3,18,CASSYSPRAGVKNQPQHF
TRBV3-1/TRBV3-2,15,CASSRIGTGANEQYF
TRBV6-5,15,CASKRPGQGLDEQYF
TRBV7-9,15,CASSFKEGGAYGYTF
TRBV27,15,CASSLKVGGFYEAFF
TRBV15,14,CATQRGPYQETQYF
TRBV18,13,CASSSTRDTEAFF
TRBV7-9,15,CASSSGQGSLYGYTF
TRBV7-9,11,CASSLGGSIHF
TRBV12-3/TRBV12-4,11,CASSSKETQYF
TRBV11-3,18,CASSLDQWGMRASYEQYF
TRBV28,13,CAIARDIIVRQYF
TRBV19,16,CASSDPRTGVNYGYTF